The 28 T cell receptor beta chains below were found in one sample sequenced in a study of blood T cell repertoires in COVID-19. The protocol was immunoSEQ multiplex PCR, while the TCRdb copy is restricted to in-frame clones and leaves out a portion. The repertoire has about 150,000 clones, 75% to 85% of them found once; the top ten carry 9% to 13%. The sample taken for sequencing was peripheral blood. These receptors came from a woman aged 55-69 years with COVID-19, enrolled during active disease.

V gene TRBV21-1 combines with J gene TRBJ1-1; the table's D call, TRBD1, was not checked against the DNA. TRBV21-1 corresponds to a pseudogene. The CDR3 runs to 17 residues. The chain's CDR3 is CASSNGQGAFMFTEAFF. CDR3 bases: TGTGCCAGCAGCAACGGACAGGGGGCGTTTATGTTCACTGAAGCTTTCTTT.

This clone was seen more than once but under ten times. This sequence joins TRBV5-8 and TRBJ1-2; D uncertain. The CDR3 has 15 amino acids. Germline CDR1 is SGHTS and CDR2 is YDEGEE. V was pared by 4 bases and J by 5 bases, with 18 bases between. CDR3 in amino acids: CASSHNPTGKYGYTF. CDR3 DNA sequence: TGTGCCAGCAGCCACAACCCGACCGGGAAGTATGGCTACACCTTC.

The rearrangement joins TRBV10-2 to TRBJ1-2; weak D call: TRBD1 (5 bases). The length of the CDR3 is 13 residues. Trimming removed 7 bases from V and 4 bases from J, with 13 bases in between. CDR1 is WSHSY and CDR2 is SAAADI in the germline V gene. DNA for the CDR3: TGCGCCAGCAACCCCCGTGGGGCCTATGGCTACACCTTC. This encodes CASNPRGAYGYTF.

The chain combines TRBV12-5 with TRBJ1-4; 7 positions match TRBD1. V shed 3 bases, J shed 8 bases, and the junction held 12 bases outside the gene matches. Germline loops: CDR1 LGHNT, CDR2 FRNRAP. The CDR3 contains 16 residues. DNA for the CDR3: TGTGCTAGTGGTTTTTACGCCGGGACAGTGAACGAAAAACTGTTTTTT. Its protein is CASGFYAGTVNEKLFF.

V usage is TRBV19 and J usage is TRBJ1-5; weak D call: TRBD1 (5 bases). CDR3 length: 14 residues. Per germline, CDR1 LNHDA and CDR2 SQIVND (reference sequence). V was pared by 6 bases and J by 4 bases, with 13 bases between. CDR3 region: CASSSGGGNQPQHF. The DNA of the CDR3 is TGTGCCAGTAGCTCGGGCGGGGGAAATCAGCCCCAGCATTTT.

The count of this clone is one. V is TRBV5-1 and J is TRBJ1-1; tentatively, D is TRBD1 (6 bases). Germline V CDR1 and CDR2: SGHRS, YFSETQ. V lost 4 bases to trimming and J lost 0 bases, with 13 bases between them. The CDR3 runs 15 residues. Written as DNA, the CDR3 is TGCGCCAGCAGCCCCTCCGGGACACTGAACACTGAAGCTTTCTTT. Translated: CASSPSGTLNTEAFF.

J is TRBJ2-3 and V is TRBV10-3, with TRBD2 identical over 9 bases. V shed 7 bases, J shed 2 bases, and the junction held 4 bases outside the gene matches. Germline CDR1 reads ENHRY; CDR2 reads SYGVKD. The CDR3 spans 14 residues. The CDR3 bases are TGTGCCATCACCCCTAGCGGGAACACAGATACGCAGTATTTT. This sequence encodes CAITPSGNTDTQYF.

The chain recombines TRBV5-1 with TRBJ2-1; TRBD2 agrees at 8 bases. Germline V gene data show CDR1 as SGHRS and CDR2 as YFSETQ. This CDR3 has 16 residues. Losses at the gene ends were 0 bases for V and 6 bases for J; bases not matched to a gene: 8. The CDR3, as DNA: TGCGCCAGCAGCTTGGCTGCGGGAGGAGCGTTCAATGAGCAGTTCTTC. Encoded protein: CASSLAAGGAFNEQFF.

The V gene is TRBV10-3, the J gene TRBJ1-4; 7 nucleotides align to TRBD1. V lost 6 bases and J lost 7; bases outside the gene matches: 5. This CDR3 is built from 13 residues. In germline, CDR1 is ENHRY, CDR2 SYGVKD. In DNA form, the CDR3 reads TGTGCCATCAGGGACCGGGACAGTGAAAAACTGTTTTTT. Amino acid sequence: CAIRDRDSEKLFF.

The CDR3 nucleotides read TGTGCCAGCTCACCAGGCGGCGACGGCTACACCTTC. It yields the protein CASSPGGDGYTF. The V and J genes are TRBV18 and TRBJ1-2; D is unresolved. From germline, CDR1 is KGHSH and CDR2 LQKENI. The V and J ends lost 2 bases and 8 bases respectively, with 9 bases between them. CDR3 length: 12 amino acids.

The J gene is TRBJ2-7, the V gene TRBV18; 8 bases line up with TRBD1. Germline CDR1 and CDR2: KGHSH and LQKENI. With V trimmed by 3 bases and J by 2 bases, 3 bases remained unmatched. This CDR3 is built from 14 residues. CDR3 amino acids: CASSPGTGTYEQYV. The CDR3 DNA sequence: TGTGCCAGCTCACCCGGGACAGGAACCTACGAGCAGTACGTC.

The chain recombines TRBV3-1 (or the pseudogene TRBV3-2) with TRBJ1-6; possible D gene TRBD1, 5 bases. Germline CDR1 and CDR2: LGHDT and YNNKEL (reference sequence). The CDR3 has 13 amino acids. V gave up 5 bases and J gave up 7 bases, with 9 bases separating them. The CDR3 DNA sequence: TGTGCCAGCAGCTTCGCAGGGAATTCACCCCTCCACTTT. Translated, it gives CASSFAGNSPLHF.

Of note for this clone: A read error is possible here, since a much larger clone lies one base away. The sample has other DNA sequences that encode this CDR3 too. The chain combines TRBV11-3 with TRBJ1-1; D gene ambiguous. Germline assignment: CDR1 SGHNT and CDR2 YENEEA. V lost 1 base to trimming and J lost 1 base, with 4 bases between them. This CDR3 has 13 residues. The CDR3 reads CASSLGQNTEAFF. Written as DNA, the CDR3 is TGTGCCAGCAGCTTAGGACAGAACACTGAAGCTTTCTTT.

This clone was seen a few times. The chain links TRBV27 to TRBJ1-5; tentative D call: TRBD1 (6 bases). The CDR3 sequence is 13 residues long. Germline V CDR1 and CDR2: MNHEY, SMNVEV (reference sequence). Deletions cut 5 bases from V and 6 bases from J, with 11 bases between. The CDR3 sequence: CASSPGQSQPQHF. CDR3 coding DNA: TGTGCCAGCAGTCCAGGACAGTCTCAGCCCCAGCATTTT.

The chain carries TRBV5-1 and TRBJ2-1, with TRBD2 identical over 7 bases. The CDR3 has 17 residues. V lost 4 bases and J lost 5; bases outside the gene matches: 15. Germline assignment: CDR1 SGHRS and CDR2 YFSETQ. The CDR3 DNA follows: TGCGCCAGCAGCCCAACCAACAAGGGGCGGGGGAACAATGAGCAGTTCTTC. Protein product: CASSPTNKGRGNNEQFF.

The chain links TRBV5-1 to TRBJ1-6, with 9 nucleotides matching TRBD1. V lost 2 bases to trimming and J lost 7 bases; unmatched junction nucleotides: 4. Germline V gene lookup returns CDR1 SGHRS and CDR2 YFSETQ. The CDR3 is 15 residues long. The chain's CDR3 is CASSFRTGDNSPLHF. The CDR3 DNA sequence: TGCGCCAGCAGCTTCCGGACAGGGGACAATTCACCCCTCCACTTT.

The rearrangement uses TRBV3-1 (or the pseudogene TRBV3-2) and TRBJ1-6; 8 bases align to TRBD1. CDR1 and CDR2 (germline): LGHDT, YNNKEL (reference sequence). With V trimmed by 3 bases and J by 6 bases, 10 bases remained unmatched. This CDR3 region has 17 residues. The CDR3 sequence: CASSHRQGRIANSPLHF. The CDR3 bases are TGTGCCAGCAGCCACCGACAGGGGAGGATCGCTAATTCACCCCTCCACTTT.

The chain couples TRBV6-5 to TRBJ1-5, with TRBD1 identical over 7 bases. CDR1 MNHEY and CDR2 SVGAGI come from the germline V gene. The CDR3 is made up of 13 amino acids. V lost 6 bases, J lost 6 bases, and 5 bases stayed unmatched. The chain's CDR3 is CASSQDRRQPQHF. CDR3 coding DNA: TGTGCCAGCAGCCAGGACAGGCGTCAGCCCCAGCATTTT.

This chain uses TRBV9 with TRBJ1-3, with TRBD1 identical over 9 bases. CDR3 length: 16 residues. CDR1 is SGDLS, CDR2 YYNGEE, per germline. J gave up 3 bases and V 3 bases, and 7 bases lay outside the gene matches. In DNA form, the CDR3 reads TGTGCCAGCAGCGAACAAACAGGGGGCTTTGGAAACACCATATATTTT. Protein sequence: CASSEQTGGFGNTIYF.

The CDR3 spells CASSSQRTDTQYF. The CDR3 coding sequence is TGTGCCAGTAGTTCACAGCGCACAGATACGCAGTATTTT. J is TRBJ2-3 and V is TRBV19, with D uncertain. CDR3 length equals 13 residues. The germline V and J ends were trimmed by 5 bases and 1 base, with 7 bases remaining between them. The germline gives CDR1 LNHDA, CDR2 SQIVND (reference sequence). The complete variable domain, with remaining parts taken from reference TRBV19 and TRBJ2-3, reads DGGITQSPKYLFRKEGQNVTLSCEQNLNHDAMYWYRQDPGQGLRLIYYSQIVNDFQKGDIAEGYSVSREKKESFPLTVTSAQKNPTAFYLCASSSQRTDTQYFGPGTRLTVL.

Here the CDR3 reads CASSPHGTPSYEQYF. The CDR3 DNA sequence: TGTGCCAGTAGTCCTCACGGGACTCCCTCCTACGAGCAGTACTTC. The chain recombines TRBV19 with TRBJ2-7; weak D call: TRBD2 (6 bases). V lost 5 bases to trimming and J lost 0 bases, with 14 bases between them. The CDR3 consists of 15 residues. In germline, CDR1 is LNHDA, CDR2 SQIVND (reference sequence).

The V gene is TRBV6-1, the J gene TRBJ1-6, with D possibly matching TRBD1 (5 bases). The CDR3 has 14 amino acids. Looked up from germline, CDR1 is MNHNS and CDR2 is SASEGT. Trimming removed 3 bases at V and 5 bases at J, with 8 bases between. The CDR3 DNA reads TGTGCCAGCAGTGAGAGACAGAATAATTCACCCCTCCACTTT. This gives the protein CASSERQNNSPLHF.

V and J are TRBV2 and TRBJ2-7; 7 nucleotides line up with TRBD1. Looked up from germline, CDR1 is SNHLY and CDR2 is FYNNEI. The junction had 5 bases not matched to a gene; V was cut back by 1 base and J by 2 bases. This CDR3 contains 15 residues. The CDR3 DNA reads TGTGCCAGCAGTGAAGGAGGGGGCCCCCCCTACGAGCAGTACTTC. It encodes CASSEGGGPPYEQYF.

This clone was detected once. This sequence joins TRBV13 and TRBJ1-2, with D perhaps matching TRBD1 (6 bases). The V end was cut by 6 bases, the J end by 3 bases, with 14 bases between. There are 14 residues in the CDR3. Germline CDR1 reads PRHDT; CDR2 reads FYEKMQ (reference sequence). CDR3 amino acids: CASSPGTGHYGYTF. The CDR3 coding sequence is TGTGCCAGCAGTCCGGGTACAGGGCACTATGGCTACACCTTC.

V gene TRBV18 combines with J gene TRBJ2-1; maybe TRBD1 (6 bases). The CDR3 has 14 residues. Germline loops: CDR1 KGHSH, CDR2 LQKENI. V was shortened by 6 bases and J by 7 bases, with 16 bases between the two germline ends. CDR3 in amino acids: CASSLLDQGNEQFF. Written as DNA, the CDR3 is TGTGCCAGCTCCTTACTCGATCAGGGGAATGAGCAGTTCTTC.

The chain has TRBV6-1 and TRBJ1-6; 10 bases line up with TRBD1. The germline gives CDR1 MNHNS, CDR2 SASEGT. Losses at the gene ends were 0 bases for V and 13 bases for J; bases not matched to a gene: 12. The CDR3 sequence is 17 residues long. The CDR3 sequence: CASSEAPPGQGFSPLHF. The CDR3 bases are TGTGCCAGCAGTGAAGCGCCTCCGGGACAGGGGTTTTCTCCCCTCCACTTT.

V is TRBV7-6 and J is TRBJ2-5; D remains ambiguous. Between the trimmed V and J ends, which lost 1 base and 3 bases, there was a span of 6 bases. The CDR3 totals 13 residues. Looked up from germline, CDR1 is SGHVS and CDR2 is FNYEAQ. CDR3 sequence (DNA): TGTGCCAGCAGCTTAGGCGTGAAAGAGACCCAGTACTTC. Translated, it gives CASSLGVKETQYF. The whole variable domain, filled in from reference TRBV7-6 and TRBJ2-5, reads GAGVSQSPRYKVTKRGQDVALRCDPISGHVSLYWYRQALGQGPEFLTYFNYEAQQDKSGLPNDRFSAERPEGSISTLTIQRTEQRDSAMYRCASSLGVKETQYFGPGTRLLVL.

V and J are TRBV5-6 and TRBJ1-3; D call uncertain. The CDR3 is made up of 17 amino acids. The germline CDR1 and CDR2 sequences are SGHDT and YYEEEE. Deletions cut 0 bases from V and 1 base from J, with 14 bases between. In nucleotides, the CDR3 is TGTGCCAGCAGCTTGGGACCGGTCAGGCCTTCTGGAAACACCATATATTTT. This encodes CASSLGPVRPSGNTIYF.